The table lists the clone carrying this TCR beta chain with a count of one. Its antigen is currently unknown. The record originates from a study of STAT5B mutations in CD4+ large granular lymphocyte leukemia. Data came from immunoSEQ multiplex PCR; TCRdb stores just in-frame clones and leaves some out. The sample consists of some 41,000 clones, 81% of them appearing once. Study outcomes and limitations: Top patient clones used TRBV06 genes more often: 8/27 versus 2/35 in controls. The CD4+ versus CD8+ T-LGLL clonality difference may reflect limited sample size.

The CDR3 has 14 amino acids. Germline lookup yields CDR1 LNHDA and CDR2 SQIVND (reference sequence). The V and J ends lost 6 bases and 2 bases, in that order; junction bases with no gene match: 1. Control samples were healthy donors' buffy coats. The TCR was taken from a human donor in good health. The genes are TRBV19 and TRBJ2-7; 13 bases are shared with TRBD2. The specimen was CD4+ T cells from blood buffy coats. The CDR3 DNA reads TGTGCCAGTAGCACTAGCGGGAGGGCCTACGAGCAGTACTTC. Encoded protein: CASSTSGRAYEQYF.